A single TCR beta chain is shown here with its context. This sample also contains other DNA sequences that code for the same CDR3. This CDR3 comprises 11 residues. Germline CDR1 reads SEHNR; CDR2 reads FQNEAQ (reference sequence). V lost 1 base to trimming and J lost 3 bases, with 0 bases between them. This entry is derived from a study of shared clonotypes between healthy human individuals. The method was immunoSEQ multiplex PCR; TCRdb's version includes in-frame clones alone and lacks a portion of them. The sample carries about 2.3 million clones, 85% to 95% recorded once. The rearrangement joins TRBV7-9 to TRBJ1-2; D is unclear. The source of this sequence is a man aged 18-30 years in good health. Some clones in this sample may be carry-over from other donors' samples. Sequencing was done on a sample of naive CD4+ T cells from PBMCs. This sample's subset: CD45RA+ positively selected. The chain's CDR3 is CASSLDYGYTF. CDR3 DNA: TGTGCCAGCAGCTTAGACTATGGCTACACCTTC.